The entry that follows covers one T cell receptor (beta chain) sequence. The V gene lost 0 bases and the J gene lost 3 bases, with 3 bases spanning the gap. Germline V CDR1 and CDR2: SGHAT, FQNNGV. There are 12 residues in the CDR3. 13 Jbeta primers and 60 Vbeta primers were used for the PCR. Some clones are missing from TCRdb's copy, which holds only in-frame ones; the method was immunoSEQ multiplex PCR. The sample includes 150,000 to 200,000 clones, 80% of them seen just once. This sample is drawn from a study of cytomegalovirus exposure and HLA in healthy donors. The sequenced sample consisted of PBMCs. This sequence originates from a man aged 25 to 45 in good health and CMV-seropositive. The chain is built from TRBV11-2 and TRBJ2-7; D not resolved. CDR3 DNA: TGTGCCAGCAGCTTAGATCTCTACGAGCAGTACTTC. Its protein is CASSLDLYEQYF.